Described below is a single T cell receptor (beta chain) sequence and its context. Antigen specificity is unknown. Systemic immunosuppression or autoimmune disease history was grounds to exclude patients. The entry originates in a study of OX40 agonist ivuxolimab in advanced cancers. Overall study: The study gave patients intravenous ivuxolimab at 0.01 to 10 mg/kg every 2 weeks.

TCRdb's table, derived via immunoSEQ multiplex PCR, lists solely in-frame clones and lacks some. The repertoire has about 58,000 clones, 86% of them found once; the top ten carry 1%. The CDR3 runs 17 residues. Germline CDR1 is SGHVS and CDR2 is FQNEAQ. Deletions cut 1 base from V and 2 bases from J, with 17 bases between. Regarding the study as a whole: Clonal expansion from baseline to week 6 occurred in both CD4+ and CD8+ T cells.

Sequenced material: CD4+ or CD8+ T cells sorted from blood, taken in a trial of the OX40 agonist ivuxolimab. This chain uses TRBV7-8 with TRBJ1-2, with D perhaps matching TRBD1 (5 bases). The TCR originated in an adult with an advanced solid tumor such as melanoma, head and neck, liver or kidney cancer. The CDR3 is CASSLEAARQPNYGYTF. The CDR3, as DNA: TGTGCCAGCAGCTTAGAAGCCGCCCGACAGCCGAACTATGGCTACACCTTC.